The 2 T cell receptor beta chains listed next were all sequenced from one sample in a study of cytomegalovirus exposure and HLA in healthy donors. Method: immunoSEQ multiplex PCR; TCRdb's copy keeps in-frame clones and lacks some. The table records over 120,000 clones, roughly 89% of them present only once. Sequencing used PBMCs. These TCRs come from a man between 18 and 35 years old in good health and CMV-seropositive.

The chain employs TRBV29-1 and TRBJ1-5; tentative D call: TRBD1 (6 bases). Trimming stripped 1 base from V and 0 bases from J, with 7 bases between. Germline CDR1 reads SQVTM; CDR2 reads ANQGSEA. The CDR3 sequence is 14 residues long. CDR3 sequence: CSVEGTDSNQPQHF. The CDR3 DNA reads as TGCAGCGTTGAAGGGACAGATAGCAATCAGCCCCAGCATTTT.

The V call is TRBV20-1, the J call TRBJ1-2, with unresolved D. The ends were cut back, 5 bases at V and 5 bases at J, with 6 bases in the middle. Germline CDR1 is DFQATT and CDR2 is SNEGSKA (reference sequence). The CDR3 has 10 residues. CDR3 sequence reads: CSAGRYGYTF. CDR3 coding DNA: TGCAGTGCTGGCAGATATGGCTACACCTTC.